These 21 T cell receptor beta chains were all obtained from the same sample, sequenced in a study of technical replicates of blood from a few donors (dated by TCRdb to the late 2010s). Library construction relied on the immunoSEQ multiplex PCR assay. Not all clones reach the TCRdb copy of this immuneACCESS table, which keeps in-frame sequences only. Checked studies attribute under half of the gap to unresolved V genes and leave the rest unexplained. The sample records under 95,000 clones, roughly 96% of which are singletons. The ten largest make up more than 0.2% of the sample. Sequencing was carried out using T cells isolated from PBMCs. The receptors stem from a human donor in good health.

This chain uses TRBV27 with TRBJ2-3; TRBD1 agrees at 9 bases. J gave up 3 bases and V 5 bases, and 6 bases lay outside the gene matches. This CDR3 region has 15 residues. Germline V gene sequence: CDR1 MNHEY, CDR2 SMNVEV (reference sequence). CDR3 nucleotides: TGTGCCAGCAGTACCCGGGACAGGGATACAGATACGCAGTATTTT. Protein product: CASSTRDRDTDTQYF.

The chain carries TRBV4-1 and TRBJ2-1; D is perhaps TRBD2 (6 bases). The CDR3 is 12 residues long. The V end was cut by 0 bases, the J end by 14 bases, with 11 bases between. CDR1 is MGHRA and CDR2 is YSYEKL in the germline V gene. The CDR3 loop is CASSQDGGTEFF. For the CDR3, the DNA is TGCGCCAGCAGCCAAGATGGGGGGACGGAGTTCTTC.

The count of this clone is one. The gene calls are TRBV7-2 and TRBJ1-5; perhaps TRBD1 as D (6 bases). The CDR3 is made up of 13 amino acids. Trimming took off 1 base at V and 5 bases at J, with 6 bases between the two ends. Per the germline V gene, CDR1 is SGHTA and CDR2 is FQGNSA. The CDR3 region is CASSLGQDQPQHF. Here the CDR3 DNA reads TGTGCCAGCAGCTTAGGACAGGATCAGCCCCAGCATTTT.

J is TRBJ1-5 and V is TRBV6-1; D is unresolved. Trimming stripped 7 bases from V and 2 bases from J, with 9 bases between. CDR3 length equals 13 residues. Germline loops: CDR1 MNHNS, CDR2 SASEGT. CDR3 DNA sequence: TGTGCCAGCATGATTGTAGGCAATCAGCCCCAGCATTTT. This encodes CASMIVGNQPQHF.

This sequence joins TRBV9 and TRBJ1-4; possibly TRBD1 for D (5 bases). V lost 3 bases and J lost 2, with 11 bases in between. This CDR3 is 15 amino acids long. Germline CDR1 reads SGDLS; CDR2 reads YYNGEE. CDR3 sequence: CASSEGALTNEKLFF. The CDR3 DNA follows: TGTGCCAGCAGCGAAGGGGCGCTGACTAATGAAAAACTGTTTTTT.

The chain carries TRBV5-1 and TRBJ2-7; 7 bases agree with TRBD1. The V segment lost 3 bases and the J segment 0 bases; nucleotides outside the gene matches: 3. The CDR3 is made up of 14 amino acids. From germline, CDR1 is SGHRS and CDR2 YFSETQ. The CDR3 here is CASSWDSHSYEQYF. The CDR3 DNA sequence: TGCGCCAGCAGCTGGGACAGCCACTCCTACGAGCAGTACTTC. The entire variable domain, with the rest obtained from reference TRBV5-1 and TRBJ2-7, is as follows: KAGVTQTPRYLIKTRGQQVTLSCSPISGHRSVSWYQQTPGQGLQFLFEYFSETQRNKGNFPGRFSGRQFSNSRSEMNVSTLELGDSALYLCASSWDSHSYEQYFGPGTRLTVT.

V and J are TRBV4-1 and TRBJ1-5; no clear D. Trimming took off 0 bases at V and 7 bases at J, with 10 bases between the two ends. CDR3 size: 14 residues. Germline V gene lookup returns CDR1 MGHRA and CDR2 YSYEKL. CDR3 loop: CASSQDQDVQPQHF. The CDR3 DNA reads TGCGCCAGCAGCCAAGATCAGGATGTCCAGCCCCAGCATTTT.

The CDR3 spells CASSEDRLGGSPLHF. CDR3 bases: TGTGCCAGCAGTGAAGACCGCTTGGGAGGTTCACCCCTCCACTTT. This sequence joins TRBV2 and TRBJ1-6; D unresolved. V lost 1 base, J lost 9 bases, and 13 bases lay in between. The CDR3 has 15 amino acids. Germline V gives CDR1 SNHLY, CDR2 FYNNEI.

The chain couples TRBV19 to TRBJ1-2, with 7 nucleotides matching TRBD1. From germline, CDR1 is LNHDA and CDR2 SQIVND (reference sequence). The CDR3 is 15 residues long. Unmatched junction bases numbered 16, after V lost 7 bases and J lost 8 bases. This CDR3 reads CASTNSQTGIGGYTF. In DNA, the CDR3 is TGTGCCAGTACAAACTCCCAGACAGGGATAGGGGGCTACACCTTC.

V and J are TRBV19 and TRBJ1-4; D is ambiguous. The CDR3 loop spans 14 amino acids. Trimming removed 3 bases at V and 8 bases at J, with 13 bases between. Germline CDR1 LNHDA, CDR2 SQIVND (reference sequence). The CDR3, as DNA: TGTGCCAGTAGTATTGGACGGGGATCGGAAAAACTGTTTTTT. Its protein is CASSIGRGSEKLFF.

The J gene is TRBJ1-2, the V gene TRBV19; D is unresolved. V dropped 3 bases and J dropped 0 bases, with 8 bases sitting between them. The CDR3 is 14 amino acids. Germline V gene lookup returns CDR1 LNHDA and CDR2 SQIVND (reference sequence). The CDR3, as DNA: TGTGCCAGTAGTATCACGACAACTAACTATGGCTACACCTTC. Its protein product is CASSITTTNYGYTF.

The rearrangement links TRBV27 to TRBJ1-2, with 8 bases matching TRBD1. The CDR3 is made up of 14 amino acids. Germline CDR1 is MNHEY and CDR2 is SMNVEV (reference sequence). V shed 2 bases and J 5 bases; nucleotides not matched to a gene: 4. CDR3 amino acids: CASSLAGGVYGYTF. In DNA form, the CDR3 reads TGTGCCAGCAGTTTAGCAGGGGGCGTGTATGGCTACACCTTC.

V usage is TRBV11-2 and J usage is TRBJ1-6; TRBD1 matches at 11 bases. The CDR3 is made up of 19 amino acids. J lost 5 bases, V lost 0 bases, and 9 bases had no gene match. Per germline, CDR1 SGHAT and CDR2 FQNNGV. The CDR3 here is CASSLERTGGAQNNSPLHF. As DNA, the CDR3 is TGTGCCAGCAGCTTAGAAAGGACAGGGGGCGCACAAAATAATTCACCCCTCCACTTT.

The rearrangement uses TRBV5-6 and TRBJ2-5, with TRBD2 identical over 14 bases. V was pared by 3 bases and J by 5 bases, with 6 bases of the junction left unmatched. This CDR3 comprises 16 residues. From germline, CDR1 is SGHDT and CDR2 YYEEEE. The DNA for the CDR3 is TGTGCCAGCAGCTCGATAGGACTAGCGGGAGGTGAGACCCAGTACTTC. Protein product: CASSSIGLAGGETQYF.

This clone was seen just once. The chain is built from TRBV27 and TRBJ1-1; D gene ambiguous. Trimming stripped 8 bases from V and 11 bases from J, with 15 bases between. The V gene's germline CDR1 is MNHEY and CDR2 SMNVEV (reference sequence). CDR3 length: 11 amino acids. CDR3 sequence: CASAKVGVAFF. CDR3 DNA sequence: TGTGCCAGCGCCAAGGTCGGGGTCGCTTTCTTT.

J is TRBJ2-7 and V is TRBV15; D ambiguous. The V gene lost 0 bases and the J gene lost 2 bases, with 32 bases spanning the gap. Germline-derived CDR1 and CDR2 are LNHNV and YYDKDF (reference sequence). The CDR3 runs 22 residues. The CDR3 loop is CATSRDNLTVYYSQTLTYEQYF. CDR3 bases: TGTGCCACCAGCAGAGATAATCTGACGGTCTACTACTCACAAACTCTAACCTACGAGCAGTACTTC. The full variable domain, completed using reference TRBV15 and TRBJ2-7, is DAMVIQNPRYQVTQFGKPVTLSCSQTLNHNVMYWYQQKSSQAPKLLFHYYDKDFNNEADTPDNFQSRRPNTSFCFLDIRSPGLGDTAMYLCATSRDNLTVYYSQTLTYEQYFGPGTRLTVT.

The chain uses TRBV6-1 and TRBJ2-7, with 10 bases fitting TRBD1. CDR1 and CDR2 from the germline V gene are MNHNS and SASEGT. CDR3 length equals 17 residues. Trimming cost V 2 bases and J 5 bases; bases outside gene matches: 12. This chain's CDR3 is CASSERFTPTGGDEQYF. The CDR3 DNA reads as TGTGCCAGCAGTGAACGATTTACCCCGACAGGGGGCGACGAGCAGTACTTC.

V and J are TRBV6-5 and TRBJ2-5, with 9 bases identical to TRBD2. V trimming: 5 bases; J trimming: 9 bases; junction bases outside the gene matches: 7. From germline, CDR1 is MNHEY and CDR2 SVGAGI. The CDR3 runs to 13 residues. CDR3 nucleotides: TGTGCCAGCAGTGCGACTAGCGGATGGGCCCAGTACTTC. Translation: CASSATSGWAQYF.

The J gene is TRBJ2-5, the V gene TRBV14; tentative D call: TRBD1 (6 bases). CDR1 is SGHDN, CDR2 FVKESK, per germline. V lost 4 bases, J lost 5 bases, and 17 bases lay in between. The CDR3 is made up of 15 amino acids. CDR3 loop: CASSPGTSYRETQYF. The DNA of the CDR3 is TGTGCCAGCAGCCCTGGGACAAGTTATCGGGAGACCCAGTACTTC.

This chain connects TRBV10-3 to TRBJ2-5; 8 nucleotides agree with TRBD2. Unmatched junction bases numbered 9, after V lost 2 bases and J lost 4 bases. This CDR3 is 16 amino acids long. Germline V gives CDR1 ENHRY, CDR2 SYGVKD. CDR3 sequence (DNA): TGTGCCATCAGTGAGGGACTAGCTCGAAGGGCAGAGACCCAGTACTTC. Amino acids: CAISEGLARRAETQYF.

CDR3: CASSPFSSGNTIYF. CDR3 sequence (DNA): TGTGCCAGCAGTCCCTTCTCCTCTGGAAACACCATATATTTT. The chain employs TRBV27 and TRBJ1-3; unclear D gene. Germline assignment: CDR1 MNHEY and CDR2 SMNVEV (reference sequence). The CDR3 is 14 residues long. V lost 5 bases and J lost 0, with 8 bases in between.